The 2 T cell receptor beta chains in this list originate from one sample, sequenced in a study of metastatic and nonmetastatic thyroid tumors. None of the patients had undergone any treatment ahead of thyroid surgery. TCRdb re-called the PCR reads through MiXCR. Counted here are roughly 20,000 clones, 29% occurring once; the ten biggest clones make up over 10%. The sequenced material came from tumor tissue. The receptors shown here come from a female donor with papillary thyroid cancer or a benign thyroid nodule (not recorded which). Some clones in this sample may be carry-over from other donors' samples.

The table lists this clone with a few counts. The rearrangement links TRBV6-4 to TRBJ1-1; D not certain. Per germline, CDR1 MRHNA and CDR2 SNTAGT. Trimming pared 6 bases from V and 1 base from J, leaving 9 bases between. The length of the CDR3 is 13 residues. CDR3 DNA: TGTGCCAGCAGCACGGAGTGGAACACTGAAGCTTTCTTT. Residues: CASSTEWNTEAFF.

This clone was detected only a few times. The chain recombines TRBV19 with TRBJ1-5; D is perhaps TRBD1 (5 bases). V shed 7 bases and J shed 9 bases, with 22 bases lying between them. The length of the CDR3 is 15 residues. Germline loops: CDR1 LNHDA, CDR2 SQIVND (reference sequence). In DNA, the CDR3 is TGTGCCAGTAACCCTAGCGGGACGGACCCCCGGCCCCAGCATTTT. It is translated as CASNPSGTDPRPQHF.